This entry lists 4 T cell receptor beta chains sequenced from one sample in a study of shared clonotypes between healthy human individuals. Naive CD8 cells comprised CD45RO-negative, CCR7-positively selected cells, excluding terminally differentiated effector memory CD45RA+ cells. This table comes from immunoSEQ multiplex PCR, and its TCRdb copy is limited to in-frame clones, with some not included. Of nearly 2 million clones in the sample, less than 95% were seen once. Sample: naive CD8+ T cells sorted from blood. These receptors were collected from a man between 18 and 35 years old in good health.

The chain combines TRBV6-6 with TRBJ2-7; 10 bases match TRBD1. From germline, CDR1 is MNHNY and CDR2 SVGAGI (reference sequence). The trim removed 6 bases at V and 2 bases at J, leaving 4 bases unmatched. The CDR3 is made up of 14 amino acids. CDR3 loop: CASSMTGGTYEQYF. The DNA for the CDR3 is TGTGCCAGCAGCATGACAGGGGGCACCTACGAGCAGTACTTC.

The chain links TRBV6-4 to TRBJ1-5, with unresolved D. V was cut by 7 bases and J by 9 bases, with 7 bases left in between. This CDR3 is 10 amino acids long. The germline CDR1 and CDR2 sequences are MRHNA and SNTAGT. The CDR3 nucleotides read TGTGCCAGCAACACCTCGCCCCAGCATTTT. Translation: CASNTSPQHF.

This chain connects TRBV10-1 to TRBJ2-3; D is tentatively TRBD1 or TRBD2 (5 bases each). The length of the CDR3 is 14 residues. The ends were cut back, 6 bases at V and 2 bases at J, with 12 bases in the middle. CDR1 WNHNN and CDR2 SYGVQD come from the germline V gene (reference sequence). The CDR3 DNA sequence: TGCGCCAGCAGCCCGGGACGGGTCACAGATACGCAGTATTTT. It yields the protein CASSPGRVTDTQYF.

The sample holds one count of this clone. This chain uses TRBV13 with TRBJ2-2, with 12 positions matching TRBD2. There are 16 residues in the CDR3. J lost 5 bases, V lost 5 bases, and 6 bases had no gene match. Germline V lookup: CDR1 PRHDT, CDR2 FYEKMQ (reference sequence). In DNA form, the CDR3 reads TGTGCCAGCAGCGATACCGGGACTAGCGGGACCGGGGAGCTGTTTTTT. This encodes CASSDTGTSGTGELFF.